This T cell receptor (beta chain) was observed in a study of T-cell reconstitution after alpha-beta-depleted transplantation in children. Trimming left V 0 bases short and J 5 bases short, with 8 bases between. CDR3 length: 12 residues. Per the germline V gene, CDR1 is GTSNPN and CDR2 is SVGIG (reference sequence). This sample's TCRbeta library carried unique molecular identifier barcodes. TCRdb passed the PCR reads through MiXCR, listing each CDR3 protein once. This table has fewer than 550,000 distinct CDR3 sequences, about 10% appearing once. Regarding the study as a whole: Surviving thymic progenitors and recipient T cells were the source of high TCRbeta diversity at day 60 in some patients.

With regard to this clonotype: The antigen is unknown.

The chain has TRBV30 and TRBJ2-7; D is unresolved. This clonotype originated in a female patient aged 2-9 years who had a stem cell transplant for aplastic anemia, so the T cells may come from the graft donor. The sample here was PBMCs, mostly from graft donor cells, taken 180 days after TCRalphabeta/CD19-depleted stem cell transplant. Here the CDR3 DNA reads TGTGCCTGGAGTGTAAGCCCCCACGAGCAGTACTTC. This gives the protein CAWSVSPHEQYF.